Listed below are T cell receptor beta chains from one sample, sequenced in a study of cytomegalovirus exposure and HLA in healthy donors. TCRdb's table, derived via immunoSEQ multiplex PCR, lists solely in-frame clones and lacks some. The sample records 150,000 or so clones, around 80% being singletons. Sample: PBMCs. These receptors originate from a young man in good health and CMV-seropositive. Both conserved end residues are part of each CDR3. A D gene is named only where the DNA matches it firmly. Part of the rows lack a size; the others show once, few, many or a class for expanded clones.

abundance	j_gene	d_gene	v_gene	CDR3aa	CDR3nt
NA	TRBJ1-2	NA	TRBV10-2	CASSESGSCGYTF	TGCGCCAGCAGTGAGAGCGGGAGTTGTGGCTACACCTTC
few	TRBJ2-1	TRBD1	TRBV6-1	CASSATGGSEQFF	TGTGCCAGCAGTGCAACAGGGGGCAGTGAGCAGTTCTTC
NA	TRBJ1-5	NA	TRBV6-1	CASSSDSFYQPQHF	TGTGCCAGCAGTTCGGACAGTTTTTATCAGCCCCAGCATTTT
NA	TRBJ2-2	TRBD2	TRBV28	CASSHGRANTGELFF	TGTGCCAGCAGCCACGGGAGGGCGAACACCGGGGAGCTGTTTTTT
NA	TRBJ2-1	TRBD2	TRBV29-1	CSVEVGIVREGGNEQFF	TGCAGCGTTGAGGTCGGGATAGTTCGGGAGGGGGGGAATGAGCAGTTCTTC
NA	TRBJ2-7	TRBD1	TRBV7-2	CASSLGRTGAYEQYF	TGTGCCAGCAGCTTAGGACGGACAGGGGCCTACGAGCAGTACTTC
NA	TRBJ2-3	NA	TRBV6-6	CASSPGIGNTDTQYF	TGTGCCAGCAGTCCGGGGATCGGGAACACAGATACGCAGTATTTT
NA	TRBJ1-4	TRBD1	TRBV27	CASSSLYRQGSTNEKLFF	TGTGCCAGCAGTTCCTTGTATAGACAGGGCTCAACTAATGAAAAACTGTTTTTT
few	TRBJ2-1	TRBD1	TRBV29-1	CSQGQDGNEQFF	TGCAGCCAGGGACAGGATGGGAATGAGCAGTTCTTC
NA	TRBJ2-3	NA	TRBV9	CASSVEGGTGRTQYF	TGTGCCAGCAGCGTAGAGGGTGGTACAGGGCGTACGCAGTATTTT
NA	TRBJ2-7	NA	TRBV28	CASSSPPTATYEQYF	TGTGCCAGCAGTTCCCCCCCGACAGCAACCTACGAGCAGTACTTC
few	TRBJ2-7	TRBD1	TRBV6-6	CASRTGTDSSYEQYF	TGTGCCAGCAGGACCGGGACAGACAGCTCCTACGAGCAGTACTTC
once	TRBJ1-4	NA	TRBV10-3	CAIRADTGREKLFF	TGTGCCATCAGGGCGGACACCGGACGGGAAAAACTGTTTTTT
NA	TRBJ1-4	NA	TRBV27	CASRATATNEKLFF	TGTGCCAGCAGAGCGACAGCAACTAATGAAAAACTGTTTTTT
NA	TRBJ2-5	TRBD1	TRBV29-1	CSVEVDGQVRETQYF	TGCAGCGTTGAAGTGGATGGACAGGTGCGGGAGACCCAGTACTTC
NA	TRBJ2-5	TRBD2	TRBV9	CASSVGILAEQETQYF	TGTGCCAGCAGCGTAGGGATCCTAGCGGAGCAAGAGACCCAGTACTTC
NA	TRBJ1-3	NA	TRBV28	CASSFRSSGNTIYF	TGTGCCAGCAGTTTTCGCAGCTCTGGAAACACCATATATTTT
NA	TRBJ1-1	TRBD1	TRBV19	CASSIDPGTGNTEAFF	TGTGCCAGTAGTATAGATCCCGGGACAGGGAACACTGAAGCTTTCTTT
NA	TRBJ2-7	TRBD1	TRBV5-4	CASSLATGGPYEQYF	TGTGCCAGCAGCTTGGCTACAGGGGGCCCCTACGAGCAGTACTTC
NA	TRBJ2-7	TRBD1	TRBV5-6	CASSSGQYSYEQYF	TGTGCCAGCAGCTCGGGACAGTACTCCTACGAGCAGTACTTC
few	TRBJ1-2	TRBD1	TRBV27	CASSSQTDRKGYTF	TGTGCCAGCAGTTCGCAAACGGACAGGAAGGGCTACACCTTC
NA	TRBJ2-3	TRBD2	TRBV6-1	CAGTLAGGGADTQYF	TGTGCCGGCACCCTAGCGGGAGGAGGGGCAGATACGCAGTATTTT